This T cell receptor beta chain was found in a study of T cell responses to AZD1222 COVID-19 vaccine. A few counts support this clone. There are 14 residues in the CDR3. Germline CDR1 is MNHEY and CDR2 is SVGAGI. V was pared by 4 bases and J by 3 bases, with 12 bases between. The assay was immunoSEQ multiplex PCR, and TCRdb's table has in-frame clones only and misses some. The sample lists approximately 120,000 clones, about 88% seen once, with around a sixth in the top ten. Sample: peripheral blood, taken on day 0 of AZD1222 vaccination. The origin of this receptor is an adult in good health. The chain couples TRBV6-5 to TRBJ2-5, with D unclear. CDR3 in DNA: TGTGCCAGCAGTTCCCCGCGGTCCGAAGAGACCCAGTACTTC. Translated: CASSSPRSEETQYF.